This entry describes one T cell receptor beta chain. The data were taken from a study of blood T cell repertoires in COVID-19. Study as a whole: Both acute and convalescent COVID-19 samples were obtained from the United States, Italy and Spain. PBMCs, B-cell-depleted T cells, or T cells provided the cDNA or gDNA that made up the material.

Assay: immunoSEQ multiplex PCR; the TCRdb copy retains only in-frame clones and omits some. The data hold 270,000 or so clones, with roughly nine tenths observed a single time. The CDR3 is made up of 16 amino acids. Germline V gives CDR1 LNHNV, CDR2 YYDKDF (reference sequence). J was trimmed by 2 bases and V by 0 bases; bases with no gene match: 5. The chain carries TRBV15 and TRBJ2-7; 9 nucleotides match TRBD2. This TCR was recovered from a man between 35 and 55 years old with active or convalescent COVID-19. The specimen was peripheral blood. CDR3 nucleotide sequence: TGTGCCACCAGCAGAGATTTGGCTAGCGGGGCCTACGAGCAGTACTTC. Its protein product is CATSRDLASGAYEQYF.